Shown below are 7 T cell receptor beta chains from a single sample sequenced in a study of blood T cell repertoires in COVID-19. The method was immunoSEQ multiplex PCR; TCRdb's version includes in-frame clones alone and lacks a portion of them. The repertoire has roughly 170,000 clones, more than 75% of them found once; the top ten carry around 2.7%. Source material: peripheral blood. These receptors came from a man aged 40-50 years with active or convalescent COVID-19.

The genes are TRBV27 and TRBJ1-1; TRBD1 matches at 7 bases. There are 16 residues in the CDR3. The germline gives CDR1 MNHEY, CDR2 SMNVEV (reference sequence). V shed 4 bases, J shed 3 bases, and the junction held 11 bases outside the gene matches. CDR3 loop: CASSSRQGITYTEAFF. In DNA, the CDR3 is TGTGCCAGCAGTTCGAGACAGGGAATAACGTACACTGAAGCTTTCTTT.

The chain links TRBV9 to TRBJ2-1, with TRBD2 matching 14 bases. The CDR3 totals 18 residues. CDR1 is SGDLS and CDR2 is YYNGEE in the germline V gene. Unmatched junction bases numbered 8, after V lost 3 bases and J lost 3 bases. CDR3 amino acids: CASSAWTSGGYLYNEQFF. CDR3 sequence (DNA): TGTGCCAGCAGCGCTTGGACTAGCGGGGGGTACCTCTACAATGAGCAGTTCTTC.

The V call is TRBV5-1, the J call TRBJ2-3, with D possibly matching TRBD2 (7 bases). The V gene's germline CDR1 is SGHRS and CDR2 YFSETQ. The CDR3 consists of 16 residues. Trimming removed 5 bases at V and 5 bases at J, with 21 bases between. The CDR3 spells CASREGGPGLIDTQYF. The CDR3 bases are TGCGCCAGCAGGGAGGGGGGGCCTGGTCTTATAGATACGCAGTATTTT.

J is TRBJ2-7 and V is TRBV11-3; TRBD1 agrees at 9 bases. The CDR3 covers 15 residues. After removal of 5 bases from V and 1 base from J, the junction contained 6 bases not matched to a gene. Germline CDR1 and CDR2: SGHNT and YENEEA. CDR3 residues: CASSQDRGASYEQYF. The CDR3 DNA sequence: TGTGCCAGCAGCCAGGACAGGGGCGCGTCCTACGAGCAGTACTTC.

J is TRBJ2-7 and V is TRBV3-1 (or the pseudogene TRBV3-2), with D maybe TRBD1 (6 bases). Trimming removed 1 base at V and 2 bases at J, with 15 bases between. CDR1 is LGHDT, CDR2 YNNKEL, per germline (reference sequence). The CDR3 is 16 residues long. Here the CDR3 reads CASSQGPSGTTYEQYF. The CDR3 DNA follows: TGTGCCAGCAGCCAAGGGCCGTCCGGGACAACCTACGAGCAGTACTTC.

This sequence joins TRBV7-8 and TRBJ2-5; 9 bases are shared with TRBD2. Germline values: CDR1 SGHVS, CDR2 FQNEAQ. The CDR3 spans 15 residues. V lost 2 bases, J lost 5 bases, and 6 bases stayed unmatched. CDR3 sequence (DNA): TGTGCCAGCAGCTTACCTAGCGGGGATAGGGAGACCCAGTACTTC. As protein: CASSLPSGDRETQYF.

DNA of the CDR3: TGTGCCACCCAGCAAGAGAGGGAAAAACTGTTTTTT. It translates to CATQQEREKLFF. The gene calls are TRBV10-3 and TRBJ1-4; no clear D. Germline V CDR1 and CDR2: ENHRY, SYGVKD. The V end lost 10 bases, the J end lost 8 bases, and 14 bases lay between the germline ends. The CDR3 contains 12 residues.